This TCR beta chain is from a study of T cells in Graves' hyperthyroidism and ophthalmopathy. RNA transcripts gave rise to amplified TCR beta CDR3 regions. Carried out on the TCR CDR3, a first-round RT-PCR used the HTBI primer set. TCRdb redid the calling of the multiplex PCR reads with MiXCR, one entry per CDR3 protein. The sample has a few hundred thousand distinct CDR3 sequences, around 15% seen once. V was pared by 3 bases and J by 0 bases, with 10 bases between. Per germline, CDR1 SGHKS and CDR2 YYEKEE (reference sequence). This CDR3 is 15 amino acids long. Sequences were obtained from blood. This clonotype was sampled from a woman in her late teens or twenties with Graves' hyperthyroidism. This rearrangement joins TRBV5-5 to TRBJ1-5; D ambiguous. CDR3 protein: CASSWAADSNQPQHF. CDR3 in DNA: TGTGCCAGCAGCTGGGCGGCAGATAGCAATCAGCCCCAGCATTTT.